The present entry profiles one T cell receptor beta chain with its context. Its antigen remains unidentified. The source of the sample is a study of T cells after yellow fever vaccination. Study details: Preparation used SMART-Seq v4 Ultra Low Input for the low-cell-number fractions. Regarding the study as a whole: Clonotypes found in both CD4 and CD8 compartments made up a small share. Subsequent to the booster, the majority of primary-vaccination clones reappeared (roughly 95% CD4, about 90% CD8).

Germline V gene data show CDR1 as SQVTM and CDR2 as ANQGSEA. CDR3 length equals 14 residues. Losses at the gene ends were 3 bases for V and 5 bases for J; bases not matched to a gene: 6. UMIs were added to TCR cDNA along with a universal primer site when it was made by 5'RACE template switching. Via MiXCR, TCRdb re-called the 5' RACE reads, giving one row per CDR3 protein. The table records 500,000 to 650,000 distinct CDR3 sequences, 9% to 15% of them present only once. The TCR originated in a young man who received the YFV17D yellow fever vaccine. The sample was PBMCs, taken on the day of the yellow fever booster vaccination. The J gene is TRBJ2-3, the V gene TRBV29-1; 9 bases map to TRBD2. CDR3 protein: CSVEGSGSVDTQYF. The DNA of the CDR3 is TGCAGCGTTGAGGGTAGCGGGAGTGTAGATACGCAGTATTTT.